A single sample is the source of the 19 T cell receptor beta chains below, sequenced in a study of blood T cell repertoires in COVID-19. The protocol was immunoSEQ multiplex PCR, while the TCRdb copy is restricted to in-frame clones and leaves out a portion. The sample includes 200,000 to 250,000 clones, 80% to 90% of them seen just once. The sequencing sample was made of peripheral blood. The receptors were sampled from a man in his 60s who had recovered from COVID-19.

The rearrangement uses TRBV18 and TRBJ2-7, with 15 bases matching TRBD2. The V segment lost 3 bases and the J segment 5 bases; nucleotides outside the gene matches: 5. The CDR3 has 16 residues. CDR1 and CDR2 (germline): KGHSH, LQKENI. The CDR3 reads CASSPGLAGGGHEQYF. CDR3 DNA sequence: TGTGCCAGCTCACCCGGACTAGCGGGAGGGGGCCACGAGCAGTACTTC.

V is TRBV19 and J is TRBJ2-1; TRBD2 agrees at 16 bases. This CDR3 contains 18 residues. Germline lookup yields CDR1 LNHDA and CDR2 SQIVND (reference sequence). The V segment lost 6 bases and the J segment 6 bases; nucleotides outside the gene matches: 11. The CDR3 is CASRRLGGLAGGSNEQFF. CDR3 nucleotides: TGTGCCAGTAGGAGGTTGGGGGGACTAGCGGGAGGGAGCAATGAGCAGTTCTTC.

The chain couples TRBV6-5 to TRBJ2-7; tentative D call: TRBD1 (6 bases). Trimming took 8 bases from V and 1 from J, leaving 12 bases between them. Germline lookup yields CDR1 MNHEY and CDR2 SVGAGI. The CDR3 length is 13 residues. In nucleotides, the CDR3 is TGTGCCAGCCAGCCCGGACAGTCCTACGAGCAGTACTTC. Residues: CASQPGQSYEQYF.

The chain has TRBV4-1 and TRBJ2-5; 8 bases are a match to TRBD1. The CDR3 is 15 residues long. V shed 4 bases and J 3 bases; nucleotides not matched to a gene: 7. Germline CDR1 and CDR2: MGHRA and YSYEKL. The CDR3 spells CASSPSGQGKETQYF. The CDR3 bases are TGCGCCAGCAGCCCCTCAGGACAGGGCAAAGAGACCCAGTACTTC.

V gene TRBV18 combines with J gene TRBJ1-1, with a tentative D call TRBD1 (5 bases). CDR1 and CDR2 (germline): KGHSH, LQKENI. The length of the CDR3 is 15 residues. Between the trimmed V and J ends, which lost 3 bases and 4 bases, there was a span of 15 bases. CDR3 nucleotides: TGTGCCAGCTCACCCGTCATCGGGGGAATCACTGAAGCTTTCTTT. It yields the protein CASSPVIGGITEAFF. The complete variable domain, with remaining parts taken from reference TRBV18 and TRBJ1-1, reads NAGVMQNPRHLVRRRGQEARLRCSPMKGHSHVYWYRQLPEEGLKFMVYLQKENIIDESGMPKERFSAEFPKEGPSILRIQQVVRGDSAAYFCASSPVIGGITEAFFGQGTRLTVV.

The rearrangement joins TRBV29-1 to TRBJ1-3, with 7 bases fitting TRBD1. The V and J ends lost 7 bases and 2 bases, in that order; junction bases with no gene match: 11. The CDR3 loop spans 15 amino acids. Looked up from germline, CDR1 is SQVTM and CDR2 is ANQGSEA. The CDR3 DNA follows: TGCAGCGCAATGACAGGGCTGAGCGCTGGAAACACCATATATTTT. Amino acids: CSAMTGLSAGNTIYF.

CDR3 sequence (DNA): TGTGCCAGCAATCCGACAGGACAGTATGGCTACACCTTC. Amino acid sequence: CASNPTGQYGYTF. V usage is TRBV6-5 and J usage is TRBJ1-2, with a possible D match to TRBD1 (6 bases). Trimming shortened V by 7 bases and J by 5 bases, and 14 bases separated the two germline ends. The CDR3 extends over 13 amino acids. The V gene's germline CDR1 is MNHEY and CDR2 SVGAGI.

The rearrangement joins TRBV6-5 to TRBJ2-1; 9 positions match TRBD2. Germline V gene sequence: CDR1 MNHEY, CDR2 SVGAGI. After removal of 6 bases from V and 4 bases from J, the junction contained 7 bases not matched to a gene. This CDR3 is 15 amino acids long. CDR3 amino acids: CASRASSGNYNEQFF. DNA of the CDR3: TGTGCCAGCAGGGCCTCTAGCGGGAATTACAATGAGCAGTTCTTC.

This clone has a handful of counts. The V gene is TRBV10-3, the J gene TRBJ2-2, with 8 bases fitting TRBD2. V gave up 11 bases and J gave up 0 bases; unmatched junction bases: 5. This CDR3 spans 14 amino acids. The germline V gene has CDR1 ENHRY and CDR2 SYGVKD. The CDR3 protein is CASDSGANTGELFF. CDR3 nucleotide sequence: TGTGCCTCCGATAGCGGGGCGAACACCGGGGAGCTGTTTTTT.

J is TRBJ1-6 and V is TRBV3-1 (or the pseudogene TRBV3-2); TRBD1 agrees at 7 bases. Per the germline V gene, CDR1 is LGHDT and CDR2 is YNNKEL (reference sequence). The CDR3 runs to 15 residues. V gave up 4 bases and J gave up 7 bases; unmatched junction bases: 7. The CDR3 here is CASSPPGQLNSPLHF. CDR3 nucleotide sequence: TGTGCCAGCAGCCCCCCGGGACAGTTAAATTCACCCCTCCACTTT.

The V gene is TRBV28, the J gene TRBJ2-5; 7 bases align to TRBD1. The germline CDR1 and CDR2 sequences are MDHEN and SYDVKM. V dropped 6 bases and J dropped 1; count of bases not matched to a gene: 11. The CDR3 spans 16 residues. CDR3 nucleotides: TGTGCCAGCAGGGATGACAGGGCTTATCGCCAAGAGACCCAGTACTTC. It yields the protein CASRDDRAYRQETQYF.

This clone has more than one count but fewer than ten. The V gene is TRBV9, the J gene TRBJ1-6; D might be TRBD1 (6 bases). The CDR3 extends over 16 amino acids. In germline, CDR1 is SGDLS, CDR2 YYNGEE. The V gene lost 4 bases and the J gene lost 1 base, with 12 bases spanning the gap. The CDR3, as DNA: TGTGCCAGCAGCCCAGGGGTAGGGTCCTATAATTCACCCCTCCACTTT. Amino acid sequence: CASSPGVGSYNSPLHF.

This clone turned up a few times. This chain joins TRBV19 and TRBJ1-2, with D tentatively TRBD1 (5 bases). The V end was cut by 5 bases, the J end by 4 bases, with 11 bases between. Germline CDR1 and CDR2: LNHDA and SQIVND (reference sequence). The CDR3 sequence is 13 residues long. CDR3 nucleotides: TGTGCCAGTAGTCTGGGGCTGGGCTATGGCTACACCTTC. Encoded protein: CASSLGLGYGYTF.

The chain uses TRBV6-5 and TRBJ2-3; TRBD2 aligns across 10 bases. The junction had 8 bases not matched to a gene; V was cut back by 6 bases and J by 5 bases. This CDR3 comprises 15 residues. Germline assignment: CDR1 MNHEY and CDR2 SVGAGI. The CDR3 DNA reads as TGTGCCAGCAGCCCCAGCGGGGGGGCAAAAGATACGCAGTATTTT. Residues: CASSPSGGAKDTQYF.

The gene calls are TRBV7-2 and TRBJ2-5, with TRBD1 as a possible D gene (6 bases). The V end was cut by 5 bases, the J end by 5 bases, with 12 bases between. CDR1 and CDR2 (germline): SGHTA, FQGNSA. This CDR3 contains 13 residues. In DNA form, the CDR3 reads TGTGCCAGCAGCACCACCACAGGGGAGACCCAGTACTTC. Translating it yields CASSTTTGETQYF. The full variable domain, completed using reference TRBV7-2 and TRBJ2-5, is GAGVSQSPSNKVTEKGKDVELRCDPISGHTALYWYRQSLGQGLEFLIYFQGNSAPDKSGLPSDRFSAERTGGSVSTLTIQRTQQEDSAVYLCASSTTTGETQYFGPGTRLLVL.

The chain employs TRBV5-4 and TRBJ2-7, with 9 bases lining up with TRBD1. CDR1 and CDR2 (germline): SGHNT, YYREEE (reference sequence). This CDR3 is built from 15 residues. The V and J ends lost 0 bases and 3 bases, in that order; junction bases with no gene match: 4. The CDR3 loop is CASSLAETGGYEQYF. Here the CDR3 DNA reads TGTGCCAGCAGCTTGGCCGAGACAGGGGGCTACGAGCAGTACTTC.

V and J are TRBV28 and TRBJ2-1, with TRBD2 identical over 13 bases. This CDR3 contains 13 residues. Per the germline V gene, CDR1 is MDHEN and CDR2 is SYDVKM. V trimming: 6 bases; J trimming: 14 bases; junction bases outside the gene matches: 7. The CDR3 here is CASSRRTSGRKFF. In DNA form, the CDR3 reads TGTGCCAGCAGCAGACGGACTAGCGGGAGAAAGTTCTTC.

V and J are TRBV6-5 and TRBJ1-1; no reliable D call. Deletions cut 1 base from V and 1 base from J, with 7 bases between. CDR1 is MNHEY and CDR2 is SVGAGI in the germline V gene. The CDR3 sequence is 14 residues long. CDR3 nucleotides: TGTGCCAGCAGTTACTTACACAAGAACACTGAAGCTTTCTTT. Amino acid sequence: CASSYLHKNTEAFF.

The count of this clone is one. Written as DNA, the CDR3 is TGTGCCAGCAATCCCCGCCAGCGGAGCTATAGCACAGATACGCAGTATTTT. Translated: CASNPRQRSYSTDTQYF. The chain combines TRBV9 with TRBJ2-3, with D maybe TRBD2 (5 bases). V gave up 6 bases and J gave up 0 bases, with 20 bases separating them. There are 17 residues in the CDR3. Looked up from germline, CDR1 is SGDLS and CDR2 is YYNGEE.